These 26 T cell receptor beta chains originate from one sample sequenced in a study of radiation and T cells in renal cell carcinoma. Profiling relied on immunoSEQ multiplex PCR, and the TCRdb table lists in-frame clones only, not all of them. The sample contains 130,000 to 150,000 clones, 75% to 90% of which appear only once. The time point is: blood 4 weeks post-SBRT, at nephrectomy. Treatment in this sample: 15 Gy SBRT to primary tumor, nephrectomy 4 weeks later. Specimen: blood, collected from a patient whose treatment included radiotherapy and nephrectomy. Receptor source: a woman between 45 and 60 years old with renal cell carcinoma.

The genes are TRBV7-2 and TRBJ2-7; perhaps TRBD1 as D (6 bases). With 6 bases removed from V and 1 base from J, the gap between germline ends came to 16 bases. The CDR3 sequence is 15 residues long. Germline CDR1 SGHTA, CDR2 FQGNSA. The CDR3 DNA follows: TGTGCCAGCAGACGGACAGTCCCAACTTCCTACGAGCAGTACTTC. This codes for CASRRTVPTSYEQYF.

V and J are TRBV7-9 and TRBJ2-2, with 7 bases that match TRBD1. Germline CDR1 is SEHNR and CDR2 is FQNEAQ (reference sequence). The ends lost 1 base at V and 0 bases at J; junction bases unmatched: 2. The CDR3 spans 16 residues. The DNA of the CDR3 is TGTGCCAGCAGCTTAGGGGACAGCGCGAACACCGGGGAGCTGTTTTTT. This encodes CASSLGDSANTGELFF.

The J gene is TRBJ2-7, the V gene TRBV28, with 8 positions matching TRBD2. With 6 bases clipped from V and 2 bases from J, the junction kept 3 bases outside the gene matches. CDR1 and CDR2 from the germline V gene are MDHEN and SYDVKM. The CDR3 is 13 residues long. The CDR3, as DNA: TGTGCCAGCAGGGTAGCGGGAACCTACGAGCAGTACTTC. Translation gives CASRVAGTYEQYF.

V usage is TRBV19 and J usage is TRBJ2-3; 9 nucleotides match TRBD2. The V segment lost 3 bases and the J segment 4 bases; nucleotides outside the gene matches: 2. The CDR3 sequence is 14 residues long. Germline CDR1 is LNHDA and CDR2 is SQIVND (reference sequence). The CDR3 nucleotides read TGTGCCAGTAGTATGGCTAGCGGGGCAGATACGCAGTATTTT. Its protein product is CASSMASGADTQYF.

To note about this clone: The sample carries other DNA sequences with the same CDR3. This chain uses TRBV9 with TRBJ2-5, with D unresolved. The CDR3 contains 13 residues. CDR1 SGDLS and CDR2 YYNGEE come from the germline V gene. Trimming cost V 0 bases and J 0 bases, with 3 bases left between them. The CDR3 is CASSVGNQETQYF. As DNA, the CDR3 is TGTGCCAGCAGCGTAGGGAACCAAGAGACCCAGTACTTC. The full variable domain, rest sourced from reference TRBV9 and TRBJ2-5, is DSGVTQTPKHLITATGQRVTLRCSPRSGDLSVYWYQQSLDQGLQFLIQYYNGEERAKGNILERFSAQQFPDLHSELNLSSLELGDSALYFCASSVGNQETQYFGPGTRLLVL.

V is TRBV7-9 and J is TRBJ2-7; TRBD1 matches 7 bases. CDR3 length equals 14 residues. Germline assignment: CDR1 SEHNR and CDR2 FQNEAQ (reference sequence). Trimming took 5 bases from V and 4 from J; bases not matched to a gene: 8. Written as DNA, the CDR3 is TGTGCCAGCAGCGGCCGGGACAGCGAATACGAGCAGTACTTC. Protein product: CASSGRDSEYEQYF.

This clone has just one count. This rearrangement joins TRBV4-2 to TRBJ2-1, with D possibly matching TRBD2 (6 bases). This CDR3 region has 16 residues. V lost 0 bases, J lost 8 bases, and 17 bases lay in between. Germline CDR1 is LGHNA and CDR2 is YNFKEQ. The CDR3 sequence: CASSQDSRLGGDEQFF. The CDR3 nucleotides read TGTGCCAGCAGCCAAGATTCGAGGCTCGGGGGTGATGAGCAGTTCTTC.

The chain uses TRBV5-1 and TRBJ2-1, with 11 bases matching TRBD2. V dropped 3 bases and J dropped 15; count of bases not matched to a gene: 14. This CDR3 region has 15 residues. Germline CDR1 and CDR2: SGHRS and YFSETQ. CDR3 coding DNA: TGCGCCAGCAGCTCCGAATTTAGCGGGAGGGTCAATGGGTTCTTC. This gives the protein CASSSEFSGRVNGFF.

V gene TRBV7-2 combines with J gene TRBJ2-2, with D possibly matching TRBD2 (6 bases). This CDR3 has 15 residues. V lost 1 base and J 2 bases, leaving 8 bases between the germline ends. Per germline, CDR1 SGHTA and CDR2 FQGNSA. CDR3 sequence reads: CASSLGTTNTGELFF. CDR3 nucleotides: TGTGCCAGCAGCTTAGGGACTACAAACACCGGGGAGCTGTTTTTT.

CDR3 protein: CSVVQGFNQPQHF. CDR3 coding DNA: TGCAGCGTTGTGCAGGGCTTCAATCAGCCCCAGCATTTT. The rearrangement joins TRBV29-1 to TRBJ1-5; perhaps TRBD1 as D (5 bases). Trimming removed 4 bases at V and 3 bases at J, with 10 bases between. Germline CDR1 reads SQVTM; CDR2 reads ANQGSEA. This CDR3 contains 13 residues.

DNA of the CDR3: TGTGCCAGCAGCTTAGATACAGAACACAATGAGCAGTTCTTC. It encodes CASSLDTEHNEQFF. This chain links TRBV7-2 with TRBJ2-1; D not certain. Germline V CDR1 and CDR2: SGHTA, FQGNSA. V was clipped by 1 base and J by 5 bases, with 9 bases between them. The CDR3 consists of 14 residues.

This chain uses TRBV4-2 with TRBJ1-2, with TRBD1 matching 8 bases. Trimming cost V 1 base and J 3 bases; bases outside gene matches: 4. Germline V gene lookup returns CDR1 LGHNA and CDR2 YNFKEQ. The CDR3 sequence is 15 residues long. CDR3 in amino acids: CASSQVAGGDYGYTF. The CDR3 nucleotides are TGTGCCAGCAGCCAAGTGGCAGGGGGCGACTATGGCTACACCTTC.

This rearrangement joins TRBV7-2 to TRBJ2-7, with 9 bases matching TRBD1. V dropped 6 bases and J dropped 0; count of bases not matched to a gene: 6. The CDR3 is 15 residues long. The germline gives CDR1 SGHTA, CDR2 FQGNSA. This CDR3 is CASSLVGQGSYEQYF. The CDR3 DNA reads TGTGCCAGCAGTCTAGTGGGACAGGGCTCCTACGAGCAGTACTTC.

As DNA, the CDR3 is TGTGCCAGCACCATAGACAGGGACAATGAGCAGTTCTTC. This translates into CASTIDRDNEQFF. This chain uses TRBV7-2 with TRBJ2-1; 7 bases fit TRBD1. V trimming: 7 bases; J trimming: 5 bases; junction bases outside the gene matches: 5. This CDR3 has 13 amino acids. Germline CDR1 reads SGHTA; CDR2 reads FQGNSA.

The V and J genes are TRBV6-1 and TRBJ2-6, with D perhaps TRBD1 or TRBD2 (5 bases each). The CDR3 spans 18 residues. The V and J ends lost 3 bases and 2 bases respectively, with 17 bases between them. The germline V gene has CDR1 MNHNS and CDR2 SASEGT. The CDR3 is CASSETSGTVPGANVLTF. The CDR3 DNA is TGTGCCAGCAGTGAGACCTCCGGGACGGTCCCTGGGGCCAACGTCCTGACTTTC.

The chain joins TRBV29-1 to TRBJ2-3; D uncertain. Trimming removed 2 bases at V and 5 bases at J, with 11 bases between. CDR1 is SQVTM and CDR2 is ANQGSEA in the germline V gene. This CDR3 is built from 13 residues. The CDR3 DNA is TGCAGCGTTGAAAGGCCTGTCGTAGATACGCAGTATTTT. Its protein product is CSVERPVVDTQYF.

The rearrangement uses TRBV19 and TRBJ2-7; 7 bases map to TRBD1. J was trimmed by 0 bases and V by 7 bases; bases with no gene match: 6. The CDR3 is 14 amino acids. Germline V gene data show CDR1 as LNHDA and CDR2 as SQIVND (reference sequence). The CDR3 DNA reads TGTGCCAGTAACCCGGGACAGTCCTCCTACGAGCAGTACTTC. This sequence encodes CASNPGQSSYEQYF.

The sample holds a few counts of this clone. This chain uses TRBV2 with TRBJ2-1; either TRBD1 or TRBD2 may fit D (7 bases each). This CDR3 has 13 amino acids. The V end lost 0 bases, the J end lost 9 bases, and 9 bases lay between the germline ends. CDR1 and CDR2 from the germline V gene are SNHLY and FYNNEI. The CDR3 spells CASSEARGGEQFF. The DNA of the CDR3 is TGTGCCAGCAGTGAAGCCAGGGGGGGTGAGCAGTTCTTC.

V and J are TRBV9 and TRBJ2-5; TRBD1 might be the D (6 bases). V dropped 0 bases and J dropped 0 bases, with 9 bases sitting between them. Germline loops: CDR1 SGDLS, CDR2 YYNGEE. The CDR3 totals 15 residues. DNA for the CDR3: TGTGCCAGCAGCGTAGGGACAGTGTACCAAGAGACCCAGTACTTC. It specifies CASSVGTVYQETQYF.

J is TRBJ1-5 and V is TRBV7-9; 7 positions match TRBD1. Losses at the gene ends were 4 bases for V and 4 bases for J; bases not matched to a gene: 4. The germline V gene encodes CDR1 SEHNR and CDR2 FQNEAQ (reference sequence). This CDR3 contains 14 residues. CDR3 loop: CASSYGTVNQPQHF. DNA for the CDR3: TGTGCCAGCAGCTACGGGACAGTTAATCAGCCCCAGCATTTT.

V gene TRBV19 combines with J gene TRBJ2-3; either TRBD1 or TRBD2 may fit D (5 bases each). Germline lookup yields CDR1 LNHDA and CDR2 SQIVND (reference sequence). The CDR3 is 15 residues long. V gave up 4 bases and J gave up 2 bases, with 13 bases separating them. DNA of the CDR3: TGTGCCAGTAGTACCGGGACGGAAGTCACAGATACGCAGTATTTT. This codes for CASSTGTEVTDTQYF.

The V call is TRBV11-1, the J call TRBJ1-2, with D possibly being TRBD1 (6 bases). Germline loops: CDR1 SGHAT, CDR2 FQDESV (reference sequence). CDR3 size: 15 residues. V lost 2 bases, J lost 4 bases, and 14 bases lay in between. The CDR3 here is CASSLLAGALYGYTF. The CDR3 region has the DNA TGTGCCAGCAGCTTACTAGCAGGGGCCCTCTATGGCTACACCTTC.

This sequence joins TRBV7-2 and TRBJ1-6; 9 bases are a match to TRBD1. The ends lost 5 bases at V and 14 bases at J; junction bases unmatched: 16. This CDR3 spans 16 amino acids. CDR1 is SGHTA, CDR2 FQGNSA, per germline. The CDR3 here is CASSPPPGQGPFTLHF. The CDR3 coding sequence is TGTGCCAGCAGCCCCCCCCCGGGACAGGGACCGTTCACCCTCCACTTT.

As to this clone: The junction and the germline gene differ at one end; a read error may be behind it. V is TRBV6-5 and J is TRBJ1-5; D is ambiguous. The CDR3 spans 11 residues. Germline-derived CDR1 and CDR2 are MNHEY and SVGAGI. CDR3 sequence reads: CASNYGQPQHF. Written as DNA, the CDR3 is TGTGCCAGCAATTACGGTCAGCCCCAGCATTTT.

This chain links TRBV6-6 with TRBJ1-5, with D perhaps TRBD1 (5 bases). The germline gives CDR1 MNHNY, CDR2 SVGAGI (reference sequence). The germline V and J ends were trimmed by 8 bases and 7 bases, with 15 bases remaining between them. CDR3 length: 13 residues. CDR3 protein: CASHEGRFQPQHF. CDR3 DNA: TGTGCCAGCCATGAGGGACGATTCCAGCCCCAGCATTTT.

The V call is TRBV5-4, the J call TRBJ2-1; 11 positions agree with TRBD1. V gave up 4 bases and J gave up 6 bases; unmatched junction bases: 6. Germline V gene sequence: CDR1 SGHNT, CDR2 YYREEE (reference sequence). CDR3 length: 15 residues. This chain's CDR3 is CASSLGTGGFNEQFF. CDR3 nucleotides: TGTGCCAGCAGCCTCGGGACAGGGGGTTTCAATGAGCAGTTCTTC.